These T cell receptor beta chains were read from a single sample in a study of OX40 agonist ivuxolimab in advanced cancers. Clones were read by immunoSEQ multiplex PCR, and TCRdb kept only the in-frame ones, dropping some. The sample lists fewer than 65,000 clones, about 89% occurring once. Source: CD4+ or CD8+ T cells sorted from blood, taken in a trial of the OX40 agonist ivuxolimab. These receptors originate from an adult with an advanced solid tumor such as melanoma, head and neck, liver or kidney cancer. Each CDR3 is given with its conserved first and last residue. D genes are given only for firm matches. Clone size is not always given. Where it is, it says once, few, many or a class for expanded clones.

clone_size	j_call	d_call	v_call	cdr3_nt	cdr3_aa
-	TRBJ1-5	-	TRBV5-1	TGCGCCAGCAGCTTGGCGGGGGGCAACAATCAGCCCCAGCATTTT	CASSLAGGNNQPQHF
-	TRBJ2-7	-	TRBV20-1	TGCAGTGCTAGAGATACATACGAGCAGTACTTC	CSARDTYEQYF
once	TRBJ1-1	TRBD1	TRBV5-1	TGCGCCAGCAGCTCAGGGGGCCCGAACACTGAAGCTTTCTTT	CASSSGGPNTEAFF
-	TRBJ1-2	TRBD1	TRBV30	TGTGCCTGGAGTCCCTGGGACAGGGAAGGCGGCTACACCTTC	CAWSPWDREGGYTF
once	TRBJ2-1	TRBD2	TRBV7-8	TGTGCCAGCAGCTTGGAGGCTAGCGGGAGAGGTGAGCAGTTCTTC	CASSLEASGRGEQFF
-	TRBJ1-2	-	TRBV7-2	TGTGCCAGCAGCCCCCCTTATGGGAACTATGGCTACACCTTC	CASSPPYGNYGYTF
once	TRBJ2-1	-	TRBV5-1	TGCGCCAGCAGCAGGGACTCGACCAACAATGAGCAGTTCTTC	CASSRDSTNNEQFF
-	TRBJ2-1	TRBD1	TRBV29-1	TGCAGCTCCCGACAGGGGGCTCATGAGCAGTTCTTC	CSSRQGAHEQFF
-	TRBJ1-1	-	TRBV2	TGTGCCAGCGGGGTGGCAGGAGCTTTCTTT	CASGVAGAFF
-	TRBJ2-7	-	TRBV21-1	TGTGCCAGCAGCAATTTCGGCTCGGGACAGGCGCTTTACGAGCAGTACTTC	CASSNFGSGQALYEQYF
-	TRBJ2-1	-	TRBV5-1	TGCGCCAGCAGCCACGGACTCACCACCTACAATGAGCAGTTCTTC	CASSHGLTTYNEQFF
-	TRBJ2-7	TRBD1	TRBV11-3	TGTGCCAGCAGCTTGGGACAGGACTACGAGCAGTACTTC	CASSLGQDYEQYF
-	TRBJ1-2	-	TRBV27	TGTGCCAGCAGTGGGGACTGGACGTATGGCTACACCTTC	CASSGDWTYGYTF
-	TRBJ2-1	TRBD1	TRBV5-1	TGCGCCAGCCGGGGGGACAGGGCCTACAATGAGCAGTTCTTC	CASRGDRAYNEQFF
-	TRBJ2-3	-	TRBV6-6	TGTGCCAGCAGTCCCGGGACTAGCACAGATACGCAGTATTTT	CASSPGTSTDTQYF
-	TRBJ1-3	-	TRBV5-4	TGTGCCAGCAGCCGGGACTCGAGCTCTGGAAACACCATATATTTT	CASSRDSSSGNTIYF
-	TRBJ1-1	-	TRBV18	TGTGCCAGCTCACCGCGGGGGAGGGACACTGAAGCTTTCTTT	CASSPRGRDTEAFF
-	TRBJ2-7	TRBD1	TRBV30	TGTGCCTGGAAGATACAGGGGGCATTCGAGCAGTACTTC	CAWKIQGAFEQYF
-	TRBJ2-3	-	TRBV5-1	TGCGCCAGCAGCTTTGCGGGATACACAGATACGCAGTATTTT	CASSFAGYTDTQYF
-	TRBJ1-6	TRBD1	TRBV6-1	TGTGCCACGACGGACAGGGTCCTAAATTCACCCCTCCACTTT	CATTDRVLNSPLHF
-	TRBJ2-3	TRBD1	TRBV2	TGTGCCAGCCAGGGGATGGGCAGGGGGTCTACAGATACGCAGTATTTT	CASQGMGRGSTDTQYF
once	TRBJ2-5	TRBD1	TRBV29-1	TGCAGCGTTGAATCGGGTACAGGGGGGACCCAGTACTTC	CSVESGTGGTQYF
once	TRBJ1-5	TRBD1	TRBV6-9	TGTGCCAGCAGTTTAGGGACAGGGAGAAATCAGCCCCAGCATTTT	CASSLGTGRNQPQHF
-	TRBJ1-1	-	TRBV5-4	TGTGCCAGCAGCATGGACGGCCTGAACACTGAAGCTTTCTTT	CASSMDGLNTEAFF
-	TRBJ1-1	-	TRBV10-3	TGTGCCATCAGGATCGGACGGAAGAACACTGAAGCTTTCTTT	CAIRIGRKNTEAFF
-	TRBJ1-6	-	TRBV27	TGTGCCAGCAGTTTAGGCCAGGGAATGGGATATTCACCCCTCCACTTT	CASSLGQGMGYSPLHF
-	TRBJ2-1	TRBD1	TRBV4-1	TGCGCCAGCAGCCACCCCGGGACAGGTAGGAATGAGCAGTTCTTC	CASSHPGTGRNEQFF
-	TRBJ2-7	-	TRBV18	TGTGCCAGCCGGGGGAGGGGGACCTACGAGCAGTACTTC	CASRGRGTYEQYF
-	TRBJ2-7	TRBD1	TRBV5-5	TGTGCCAGCAGCTTGTCTACAGGGGATGCGAACTACGAGCAGTACTTC	CASSLSTGDANYEQYF
-	TRBJ2-7	-	TRBV7-2	TGTGCCAGCAGCTTAGTTTTGAGGGGGGCTGGAGAAGAGCAGTACTTC	CASSLVLRGAGEEQYF
-	TRBJ2-3	-	TRBV5-1	TGCGCCAGCAGCTTGGCCAACGGGGCACCGCAGTATTTT	CASSLANGAPQYF